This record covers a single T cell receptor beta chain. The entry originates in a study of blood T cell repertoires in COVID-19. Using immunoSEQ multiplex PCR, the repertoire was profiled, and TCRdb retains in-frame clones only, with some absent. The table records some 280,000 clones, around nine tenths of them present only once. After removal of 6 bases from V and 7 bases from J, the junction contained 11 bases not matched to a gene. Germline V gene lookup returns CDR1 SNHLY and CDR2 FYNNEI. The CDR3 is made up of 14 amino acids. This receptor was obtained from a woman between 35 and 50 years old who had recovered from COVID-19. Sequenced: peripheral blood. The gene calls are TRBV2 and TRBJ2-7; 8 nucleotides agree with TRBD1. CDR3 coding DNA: TGTGCCAGCAGGGCTACTCAGGGGGCGGGGGAGCAGTACTTC. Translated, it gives CASRATQGAGEQYF.